The clone carrying this T cell receptor beta chain was seen more than once but under ten times. This entry belongs to a study of STAT5B mutations in CD4+ large granular lymphocyte leukemia. The CDR3 spans 13 residues. Deletions cut 8 bases from V and 7 bases from J, with 17 bases between. Germline V gene data show CDR1 as MGHRA and CDR2 as YSYEKL. TCRdb's table, derived via immunoSEQ multiplex PCR, lists solely in-frame clones and lacks some. In the table there are 23,000 or so clones, about three quarters of which are singletons. This receptor was identified in a human donor in good health. This rearrangement joins TRBV4-1 to TRBJ1-1; D is unresolved. The sample was CD4+ T cells from blood buffy coats. DNA for the CDR3: TGCGCCAGCCGATCCGAGGAGGGCCTTGAAGCTTTCTTT. It specifies CASRSEEGLEAFF.